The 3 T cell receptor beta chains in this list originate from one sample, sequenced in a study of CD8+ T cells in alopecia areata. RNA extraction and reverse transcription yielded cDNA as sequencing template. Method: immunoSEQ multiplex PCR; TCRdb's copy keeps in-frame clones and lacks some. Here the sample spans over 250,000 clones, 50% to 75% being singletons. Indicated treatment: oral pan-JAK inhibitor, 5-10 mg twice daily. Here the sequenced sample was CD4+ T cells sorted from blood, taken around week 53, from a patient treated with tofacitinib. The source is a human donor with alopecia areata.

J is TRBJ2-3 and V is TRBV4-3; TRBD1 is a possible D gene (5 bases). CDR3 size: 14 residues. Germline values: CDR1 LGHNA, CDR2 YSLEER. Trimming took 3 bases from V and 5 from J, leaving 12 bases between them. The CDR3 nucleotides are TGCGCCAGCAGCCATGAAGGGGCGATAGATACGCAGTATTTT. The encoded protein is CASSHEGAIDTQYF.

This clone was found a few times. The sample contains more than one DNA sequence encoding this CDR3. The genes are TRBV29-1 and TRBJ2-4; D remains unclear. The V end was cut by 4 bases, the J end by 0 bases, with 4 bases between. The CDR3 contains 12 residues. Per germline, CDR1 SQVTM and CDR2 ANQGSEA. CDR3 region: CSVAIAKNIQYF. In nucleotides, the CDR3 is TGCAGCGTTGCGATAGCCAAAAACATTCAGTACTTC.

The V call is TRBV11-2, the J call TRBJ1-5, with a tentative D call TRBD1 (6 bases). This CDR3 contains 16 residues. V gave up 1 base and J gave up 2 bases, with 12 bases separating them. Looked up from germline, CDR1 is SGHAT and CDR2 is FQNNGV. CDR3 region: CASSLVGTGRNQPQHF. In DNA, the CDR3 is TGTGCCAGCAGCTTAGTGGGAACAGGGCGCAATCAGCCCCAGCATTTT.